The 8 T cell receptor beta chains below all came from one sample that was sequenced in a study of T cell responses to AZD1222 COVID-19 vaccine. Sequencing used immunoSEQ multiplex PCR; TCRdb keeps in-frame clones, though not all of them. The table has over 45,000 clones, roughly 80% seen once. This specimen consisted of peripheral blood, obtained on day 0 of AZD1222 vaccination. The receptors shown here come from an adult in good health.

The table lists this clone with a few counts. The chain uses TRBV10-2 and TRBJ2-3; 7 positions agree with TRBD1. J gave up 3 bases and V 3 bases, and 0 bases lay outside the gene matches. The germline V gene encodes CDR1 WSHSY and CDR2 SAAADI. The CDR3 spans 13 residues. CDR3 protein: CASSEQGTDTQYF. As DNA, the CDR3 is TGCGCCAGCAGTGAACAGGGGACAGATACGCAGTATTTT.

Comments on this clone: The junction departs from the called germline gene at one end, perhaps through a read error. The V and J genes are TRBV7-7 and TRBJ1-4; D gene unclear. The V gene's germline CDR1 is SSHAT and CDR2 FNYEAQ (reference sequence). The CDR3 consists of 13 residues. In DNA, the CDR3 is TGTGCTAGCAGCTTAAAATTGCGCGGGGAACTGTTTTTT. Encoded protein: CASSLKLRGELFF.

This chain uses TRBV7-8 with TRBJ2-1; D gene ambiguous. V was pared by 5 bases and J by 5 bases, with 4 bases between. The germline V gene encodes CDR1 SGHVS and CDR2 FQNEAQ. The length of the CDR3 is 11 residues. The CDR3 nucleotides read TGTGCCAGCAGCCTAAACAATGAGCAGTTCTTC. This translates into CASSLNNEQFF.

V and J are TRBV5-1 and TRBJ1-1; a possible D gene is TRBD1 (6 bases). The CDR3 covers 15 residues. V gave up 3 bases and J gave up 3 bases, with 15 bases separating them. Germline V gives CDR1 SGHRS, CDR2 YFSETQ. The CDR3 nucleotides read TGCGCCAGCAGCTCTACAGGGTTTGGGGACACTGAAGCTTTCTTT. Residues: CASSSTGFGDTEAFF. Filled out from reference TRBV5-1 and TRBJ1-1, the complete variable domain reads KAGVTQTPRYLIKTRGQQVTLSCSPISGHRSVSWYQQTPGQGLQFLFEYFSETQRNKGNFPGRFSGRQFSNSRSEMNVSTLELGDSALYLCASSSTGFGDTEAFFGQGTRLTVV.

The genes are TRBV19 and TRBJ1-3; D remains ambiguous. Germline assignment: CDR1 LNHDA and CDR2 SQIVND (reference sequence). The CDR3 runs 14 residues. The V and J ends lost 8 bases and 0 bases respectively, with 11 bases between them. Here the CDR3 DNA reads TGTGCCAGTGAAATCGCATTCTCTGGAAACACCATATATTTT. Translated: CASEIAFSGNTIYF.

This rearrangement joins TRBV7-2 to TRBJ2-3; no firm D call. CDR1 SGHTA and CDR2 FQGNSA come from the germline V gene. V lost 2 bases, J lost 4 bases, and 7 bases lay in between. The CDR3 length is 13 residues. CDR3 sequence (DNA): TGTGCCAGCAGCTTATTTGAGTCAGATACGCAGTATTTT. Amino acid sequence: CASSLFESDTQYF.

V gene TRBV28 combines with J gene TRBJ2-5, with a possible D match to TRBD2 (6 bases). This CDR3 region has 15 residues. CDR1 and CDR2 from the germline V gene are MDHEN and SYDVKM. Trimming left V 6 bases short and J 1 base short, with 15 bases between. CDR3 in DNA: TGTGCCAGCAGCTTACCAGGGCGGGGCCAAGAGACCCAGTACTTC. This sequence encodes CASSLPGRGQETQYF.

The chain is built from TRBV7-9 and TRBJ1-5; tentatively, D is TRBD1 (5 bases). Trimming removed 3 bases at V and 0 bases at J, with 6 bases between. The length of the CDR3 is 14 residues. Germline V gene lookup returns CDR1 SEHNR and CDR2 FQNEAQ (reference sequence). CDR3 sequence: CASSLDISNQPQHF. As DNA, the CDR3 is TGTGCCAGCAGCTTGGACATTAGCAATCAGCCCCAGCATTTT.